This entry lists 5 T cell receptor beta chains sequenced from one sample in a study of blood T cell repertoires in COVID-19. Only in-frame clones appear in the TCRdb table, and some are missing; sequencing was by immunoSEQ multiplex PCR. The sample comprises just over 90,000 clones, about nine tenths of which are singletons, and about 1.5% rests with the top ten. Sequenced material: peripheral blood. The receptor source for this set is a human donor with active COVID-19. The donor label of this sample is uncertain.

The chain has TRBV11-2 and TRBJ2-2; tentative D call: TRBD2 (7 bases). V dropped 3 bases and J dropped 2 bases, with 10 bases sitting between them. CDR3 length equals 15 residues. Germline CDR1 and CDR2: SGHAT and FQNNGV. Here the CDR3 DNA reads TGTGCCAGCAGCTTCCGGGGGGCAAACACCGGGGAGCTGTTTTTT. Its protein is CASSFRGANTGELFF.

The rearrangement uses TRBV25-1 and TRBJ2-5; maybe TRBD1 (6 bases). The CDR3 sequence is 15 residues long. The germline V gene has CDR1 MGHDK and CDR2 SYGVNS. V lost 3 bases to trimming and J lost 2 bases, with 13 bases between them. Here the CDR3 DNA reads TGTGCCAGCAGTGACCCAAGGACAGCACAAGAGACCCAGTACTTC. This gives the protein CASSDPRTAQETQYF.

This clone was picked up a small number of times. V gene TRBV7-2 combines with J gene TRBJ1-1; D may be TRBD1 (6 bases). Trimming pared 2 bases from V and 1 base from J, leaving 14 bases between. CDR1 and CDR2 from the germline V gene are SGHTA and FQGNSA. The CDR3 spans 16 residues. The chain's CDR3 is CASSLLGPGANTEAFF. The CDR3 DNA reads TGTGCCAGCAGCTTACTCGGGCCAGGGGCGAACACTGAAGCTTTCTTT.

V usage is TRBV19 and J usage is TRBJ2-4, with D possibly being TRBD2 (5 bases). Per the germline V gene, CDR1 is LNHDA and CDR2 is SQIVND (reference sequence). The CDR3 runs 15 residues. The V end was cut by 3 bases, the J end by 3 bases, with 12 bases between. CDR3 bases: TGTGCCAGTAGTATCCCACGGGCGGGCAAAAACATTCAGTACTTC. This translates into CASSIPRAGKNIQYF. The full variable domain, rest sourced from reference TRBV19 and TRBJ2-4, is DGGITQSPKYLFRKEGQNVTLSCEQNLNHDAMYWYRQDPGQGLRLIYYSQIVNDFQKGDIAEGYSVSREKKESFPLTVTSAQKNPTAFYLCASSIPRAGKNIQYFGAGTRLSVL.

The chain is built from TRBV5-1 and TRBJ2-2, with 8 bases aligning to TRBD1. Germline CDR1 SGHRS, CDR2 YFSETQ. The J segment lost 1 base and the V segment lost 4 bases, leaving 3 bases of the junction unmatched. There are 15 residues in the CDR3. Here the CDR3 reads CASSPDRVNTGELFF. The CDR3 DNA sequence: TGCGCCAGCAGCCCGGACAGGGTGAACACCGGGGAGCTGTTTTTT.